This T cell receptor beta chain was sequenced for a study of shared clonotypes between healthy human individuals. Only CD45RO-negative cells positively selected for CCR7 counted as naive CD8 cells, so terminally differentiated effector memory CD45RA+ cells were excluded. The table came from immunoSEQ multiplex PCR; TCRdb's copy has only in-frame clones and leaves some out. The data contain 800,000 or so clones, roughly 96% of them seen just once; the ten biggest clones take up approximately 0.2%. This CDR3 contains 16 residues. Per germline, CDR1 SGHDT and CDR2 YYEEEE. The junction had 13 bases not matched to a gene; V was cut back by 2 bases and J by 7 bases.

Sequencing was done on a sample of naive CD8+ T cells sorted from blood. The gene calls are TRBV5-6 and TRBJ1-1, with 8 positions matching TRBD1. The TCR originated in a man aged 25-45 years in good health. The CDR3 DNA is TGTGCCAGCAGCTTTGGGGCAGGACAGGGAGGCGTTGAAGCTTTCTTT. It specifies CASSFGAGQGGVEAFF.